This T cell receptor (beta chain) was sequenced for a study of blood T cell repertoires in COVID-19. Study background: Sites across the United States, Italy and Spain contributed samples from acute and convalescent COVID-19. Nucleic acid was either cDNA or gDNA, and it came from T cells, B-cell-depleted T cells, or PBMCs.

Per the original methods: Estimation of nucleated cell counts was performed using reference gene primer amplification. Profiling relied on immunoSEQ multiplex PCR, and the TCRdb table lists in-frame clones only, not all of them. That table supplies the V and J calls and clone size; D and trimming were determined from the DNA. The table lists about 76,000 clones, around 78% of them singletons. Material for sequencing was peripheral blood. The receptor was derived from a human donor in a cohort sampled during active COVID-19.

As DNA, the CDR3 is TGTGCCAGCAGTTCCCCTATTCAACAGGCAGCACTGTACGAGCAGTACTTC. This gives the protein CASSSPIQQAALYEQYF. The V gene is TRBV6-2 or TRBV6-3, the J gene TRBJ2-7, with a tentative D call TRBD1 (5 bases). This CDR3 region has 17 residues. Looked up from germline, CDR1 is MNHEY and CDR2 is SVGEGT. V was pared by 4 bases and J by 4 bases, with 23 bases between.